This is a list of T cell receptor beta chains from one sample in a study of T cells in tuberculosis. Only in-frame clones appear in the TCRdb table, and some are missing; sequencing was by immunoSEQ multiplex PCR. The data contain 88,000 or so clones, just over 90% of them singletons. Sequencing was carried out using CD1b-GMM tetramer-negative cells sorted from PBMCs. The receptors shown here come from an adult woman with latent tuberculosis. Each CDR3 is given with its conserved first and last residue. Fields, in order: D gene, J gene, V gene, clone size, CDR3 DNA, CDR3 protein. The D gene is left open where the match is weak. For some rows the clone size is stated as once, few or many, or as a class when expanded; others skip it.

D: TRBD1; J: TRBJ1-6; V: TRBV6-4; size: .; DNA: TGTGCCAGCAGACGTCCTAAGGGACAGAAAAGAAGCCGGGTCTGGTCACCCCTCCACTTT; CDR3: CASRRPKGQKRSRVWSPLHF
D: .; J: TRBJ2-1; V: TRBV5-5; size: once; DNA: TGTGCCAGCAGCGGGGCCTCCTACAATGAGCAGTTCTTC; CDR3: CASSGASYNEQFF
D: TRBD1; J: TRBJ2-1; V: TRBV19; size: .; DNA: TGTGCCAGTAGTATAGCGGGGACAGGAAGCAATGAGCAGTTCTTC; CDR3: CASSIAGTGSNEQFF
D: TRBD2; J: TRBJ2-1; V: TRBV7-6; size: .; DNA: TGTGCCAGCAGCCGAAGCCCAACCGGGACTAGAAATAGCAATGAGCAGTTCTTC; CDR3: CASSRSPTGTRNSNEQFF
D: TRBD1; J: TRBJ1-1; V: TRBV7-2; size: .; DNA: TGTGCCAGCAGCTTAGTTCAGGGGGCCGGTACTGAAGCTTTCTTT; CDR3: CASSLVQGAGTEAFF
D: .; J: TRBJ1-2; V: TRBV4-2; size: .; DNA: TGTGCCAGCAGCCAAGTACTACAGGGTAACTATGGCTACACCTTC; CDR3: CASSQVLQGNYGYTF
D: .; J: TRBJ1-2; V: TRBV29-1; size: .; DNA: TGCAGCGTTGAGGGGGGGCGCCGGGGCTACACCTTC; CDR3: CSVEGGRRGYTF
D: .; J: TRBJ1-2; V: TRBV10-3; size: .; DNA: TGTGCCATCAGCCCGGTCACCGGTGGCTACACCTTC; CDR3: CAISPVTGGYTF
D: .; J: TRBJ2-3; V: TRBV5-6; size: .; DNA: TGTGCCAGCAGCCCTCTGTCGAGGGTCCGCACAGATACGCAGTATTTT; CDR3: CASSPLSRVRTDTQYF
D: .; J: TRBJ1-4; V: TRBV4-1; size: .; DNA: TGCGCCAGCAGCCATATACTCCGGACGGCTAGGGAGGAAAAACTGTTTTTT; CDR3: CASSHILRTAREEKLFF